The present T cell receptor (beta chain) was sequenced within a study of blood T cell repertoires in COVID-19. Whole-study context: The origin of the acute and convalescent COVID-19 samples was the United States, Italy and Spain. Sources were T cells, B-cell-depleted T cells, or PBMCs; the material itself was cDNA or gDNA.

This clone was seen only once. Per the authors' pipeline: Estimated nucleated cell counts came from reference gene primer amplification. Produced via immunoSEQ multiplex PCR; TCRdb's table is partial and in-frame only. The V and J calls and the clone size are those of that table, but D and trimming were determined from the DNA. The sample holds some 82,000 clones, 65% to 85% seen once. Per germline, CDR1 SGHTA and CDR2 FQGNSA. The CDR3 is 13 residues long. V dropped 7 bases and J dropped 3 bases, with 12 bases sitting between them. Sequenced: peripheral blood. This clonotype was obtained from a man older than 75 with active or convalescent COVID-19. V and J are TRBV7-2 and TRBJ1-1, with D maybe TRBD1 (5 bases). CDR3: CASTFGAYTEAFF. The CDR3 bases are TGTGCCAGCACCTTTGGGGCTTACACTGAAGCTTTCTTT.